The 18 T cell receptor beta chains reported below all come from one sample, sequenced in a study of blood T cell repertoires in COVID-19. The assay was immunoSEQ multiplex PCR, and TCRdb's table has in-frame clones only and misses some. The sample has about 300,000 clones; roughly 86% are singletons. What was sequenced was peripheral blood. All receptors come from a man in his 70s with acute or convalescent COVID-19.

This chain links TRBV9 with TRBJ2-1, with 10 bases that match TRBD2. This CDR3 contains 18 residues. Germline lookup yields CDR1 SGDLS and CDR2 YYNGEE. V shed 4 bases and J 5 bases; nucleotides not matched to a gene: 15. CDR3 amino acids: CASSPQGGSGRFDNEQFF. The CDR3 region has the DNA TGTGCCAGCAGCCCCCAAGGGGGTAGCGGGAGGTTCGACAATGAGCAGTTCTTC. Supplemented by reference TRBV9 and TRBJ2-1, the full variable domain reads DSGVTQTPKHLITATGQRVTLRCSPRSGDLSVYWYQQSLDQGLQFLIQYYNGEERAKGNILERFSAQQFPDLHSELNLSSLELGDSALYFCASSPQGGSGRFDNEQFFGPGTRLTVL.

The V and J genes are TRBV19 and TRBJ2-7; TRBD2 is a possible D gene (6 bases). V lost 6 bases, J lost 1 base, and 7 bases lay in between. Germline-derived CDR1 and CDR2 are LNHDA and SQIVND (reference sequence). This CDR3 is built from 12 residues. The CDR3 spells CASSGRSYEQYF. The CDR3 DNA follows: TGTGCCAGTAGCGGGAGATCCTACGAGCAGTACTTC.

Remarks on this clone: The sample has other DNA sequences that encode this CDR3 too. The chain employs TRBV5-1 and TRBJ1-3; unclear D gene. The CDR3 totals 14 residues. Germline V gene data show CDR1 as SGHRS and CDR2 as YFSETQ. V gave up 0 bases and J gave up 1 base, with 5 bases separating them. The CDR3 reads CASSLGQSGNTIYF. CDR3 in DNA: TGCGCCAGCAGCTTGGGCCAGTCTGGAAACACCATATATTTT.

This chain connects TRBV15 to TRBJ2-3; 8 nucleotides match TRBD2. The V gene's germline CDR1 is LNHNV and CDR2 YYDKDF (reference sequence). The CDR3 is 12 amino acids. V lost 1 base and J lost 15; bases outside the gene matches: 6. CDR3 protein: CATSRVGTSEYF. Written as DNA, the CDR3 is TGTGCCACCAGCAGAGTCGGGACTAGTGAATATTTT.

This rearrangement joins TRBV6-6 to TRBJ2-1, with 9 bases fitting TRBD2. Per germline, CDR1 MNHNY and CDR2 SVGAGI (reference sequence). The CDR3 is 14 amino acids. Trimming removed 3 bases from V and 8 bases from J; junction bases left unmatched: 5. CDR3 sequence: CASSYAGGRDEQFF. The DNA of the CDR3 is TGTGCCAGCAGTTATGCGGGAGGGCGCGATGAGCAGTTCTTC.

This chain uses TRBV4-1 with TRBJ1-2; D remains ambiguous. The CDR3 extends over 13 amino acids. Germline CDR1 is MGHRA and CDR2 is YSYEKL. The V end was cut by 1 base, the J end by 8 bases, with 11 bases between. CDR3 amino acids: CASSQVSRKGYTF. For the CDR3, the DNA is TGCGCCAGCAGCCAAGTGTCGCGTAAGGGCTACACCTTC.

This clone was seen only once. In DNA form, the CDR3 reads TGCGCCAGCAGCCAAGAAATAACTAGCGGGAGTATCACAGATACGCAGTATTTT. It translates to CASSQEITSGSITDTQYF. V gene TRBV4-3 combines with J gene TRBJ2-3; 11 bases are shared with TRBD2. Germline V lookup: CDR1 LGHNA, CDR2 YSLEER. Germline trimming cut 0 bases from V and 2 bases from J; bases unmatched to any gene: 7. The CDR3 has 18 amino acids.

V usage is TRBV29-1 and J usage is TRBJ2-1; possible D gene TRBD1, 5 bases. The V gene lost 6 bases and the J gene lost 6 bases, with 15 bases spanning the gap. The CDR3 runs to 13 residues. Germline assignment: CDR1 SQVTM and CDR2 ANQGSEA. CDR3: CSVRARQINEQFF. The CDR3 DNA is TGCAGCGTCAGGGCTAGGCAGATCAATGAGCAGTTCTTC.

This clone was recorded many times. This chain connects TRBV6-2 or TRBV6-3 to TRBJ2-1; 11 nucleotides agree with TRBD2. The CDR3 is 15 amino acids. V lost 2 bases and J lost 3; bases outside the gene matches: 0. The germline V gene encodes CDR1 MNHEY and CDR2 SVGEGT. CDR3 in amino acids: CASSYTSGGYNEQFF. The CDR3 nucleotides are TGTGCCAGCAGTTACACTAGCGGGGGCTACAATGAGCAGTTCTTC.

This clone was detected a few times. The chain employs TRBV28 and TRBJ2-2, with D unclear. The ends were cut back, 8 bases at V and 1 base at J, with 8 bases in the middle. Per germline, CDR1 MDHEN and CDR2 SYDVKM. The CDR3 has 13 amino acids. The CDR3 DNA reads TGTGCCAGCCTCTTCAGGAACACCGGGGAGCTGTTTTTT. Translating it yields CASLFRNTGELFF.

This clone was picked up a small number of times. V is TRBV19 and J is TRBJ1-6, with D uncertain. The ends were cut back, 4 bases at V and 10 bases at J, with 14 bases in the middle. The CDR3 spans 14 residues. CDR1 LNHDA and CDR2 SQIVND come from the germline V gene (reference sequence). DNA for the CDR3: TGTGCCAGTAGTACTGGCCCCGCGGGGTCACCCCTCCACTTT. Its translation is CASSTGPAGSPLHF.

CDR3 sequence (DNA): TGTGCCAGCAGACCTACAGGGGGCGAAGTCGAAAAACTGTTTTTT. Translated, it gives CASRPTGGEVEKLFF. V gene TRBV2 combines with J gene TRBJ1-4, with 9 bases fitting TRBD1. Germline V lookup: CDR1 SNHLY, CDR2 FYNNEI. The CDR3 consists of 15 residues. The ends lost 6 bases at V and 8 bases at J; junction bases unmatched: 10.

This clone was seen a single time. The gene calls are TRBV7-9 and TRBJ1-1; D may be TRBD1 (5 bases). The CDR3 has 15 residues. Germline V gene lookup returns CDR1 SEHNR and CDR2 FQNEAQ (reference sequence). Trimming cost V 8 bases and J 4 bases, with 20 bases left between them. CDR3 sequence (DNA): TGTGCCAGCGGGAGGCAGGGTGGTATGGTCACTGAAGCTTTCTTT. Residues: CASGRQGGMVTEAFF.

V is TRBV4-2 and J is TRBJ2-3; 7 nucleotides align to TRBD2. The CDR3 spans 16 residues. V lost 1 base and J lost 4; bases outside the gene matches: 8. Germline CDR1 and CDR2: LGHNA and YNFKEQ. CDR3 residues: CASSQGAGRGPDTQYF. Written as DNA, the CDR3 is TGTGCCAGCAGCCAAGGGGCAGGGAGGGGTCCAGATACGCAGTATTTT.

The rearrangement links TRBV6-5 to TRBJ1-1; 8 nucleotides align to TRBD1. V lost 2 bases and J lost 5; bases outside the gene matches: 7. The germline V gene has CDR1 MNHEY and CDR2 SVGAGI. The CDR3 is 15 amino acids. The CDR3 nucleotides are TGTGCCAGCAGTTACGTTGGCAGGGGGCAGACTGAAGCTTTCTTT. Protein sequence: CASSYVGRGQTEAFF.

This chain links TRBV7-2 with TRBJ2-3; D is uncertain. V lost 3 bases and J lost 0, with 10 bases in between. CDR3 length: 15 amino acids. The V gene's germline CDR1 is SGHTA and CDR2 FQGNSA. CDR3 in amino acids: CASSFYDGSTDTQYF. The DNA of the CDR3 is TGTGCCAGCAGCTTCTACGACGGGAGCACAGATACGCAGTATTTT.

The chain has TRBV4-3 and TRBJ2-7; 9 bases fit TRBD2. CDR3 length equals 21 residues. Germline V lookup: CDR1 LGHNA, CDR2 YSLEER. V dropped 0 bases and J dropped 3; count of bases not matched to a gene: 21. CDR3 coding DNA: TGCGCCAGCAGCCAAGATCTCAGTGGGAGGGGCCGAGCGGGAGGTAGCTACGAGCAGTACTTC. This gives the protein CASSQDLSGRGRAGGSYEQYF.

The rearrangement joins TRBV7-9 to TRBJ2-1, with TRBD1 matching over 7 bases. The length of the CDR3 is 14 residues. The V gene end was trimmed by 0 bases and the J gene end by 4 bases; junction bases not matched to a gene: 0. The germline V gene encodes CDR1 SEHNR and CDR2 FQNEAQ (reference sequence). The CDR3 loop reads CASSLAGQYNEQFF. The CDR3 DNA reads TGTGCCAGCAGCTTAGCGGGACAGTACAATGAGCAGTTCTTC.